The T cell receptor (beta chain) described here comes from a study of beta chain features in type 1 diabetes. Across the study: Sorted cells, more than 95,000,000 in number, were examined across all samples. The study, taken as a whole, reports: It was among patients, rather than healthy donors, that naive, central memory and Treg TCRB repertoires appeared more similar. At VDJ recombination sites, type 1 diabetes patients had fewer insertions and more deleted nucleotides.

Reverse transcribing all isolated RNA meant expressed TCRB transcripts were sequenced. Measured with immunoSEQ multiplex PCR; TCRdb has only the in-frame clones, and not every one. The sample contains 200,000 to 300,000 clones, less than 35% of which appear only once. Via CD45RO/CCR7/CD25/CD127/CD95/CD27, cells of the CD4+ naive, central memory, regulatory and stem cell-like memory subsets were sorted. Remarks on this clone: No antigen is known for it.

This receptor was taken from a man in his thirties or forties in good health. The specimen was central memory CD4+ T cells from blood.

The CDR3 region is CASSPQGATNEKLFF. The CDR3 coding sequence is TGCGCCAGCAGCCCTCAGGGTGCAACTAATGAAAAACTGTTTTTT. V gene TRBV5-1 combines with J gene TRBJ1-4; TRBD1 is a possible D gene (5 bases). Germline values: CDR1 SGHRS, CDR2 YFSETQ. The CDR3 has 15 amino acids. V dropped 4 bases and J dropped 0 bases, with 10 bases sitting between them.